What follows are 21 T cell receptor beta chains derived from one specimen sequenced in a study of blood T cell repertoires in COVID-19 (dated by TCRdb to between 2020 and 2021). The library relied on the immunoSEQ multiplex PCR assay. Here the immuneACCESS table is served through TCRdb, limited to in-frame sequences with V and J called. Missing clones are a known gap in these copies; in checked studies unresolved V genes cover under half, and the rest lacks a known reason. The table for this sample lists more than 150,000 clones; 90% of them were counted only once. Jointly, the top ten make up about 0.58% of the sample. The sequenced material came from peripheral blood. These receptors were collected from a man aged 45-60 years with acute or convalescent COVID-19.

This rearrangement joins TRBV20-1 to TRBJ2-1; D is possibly TRBD2 (5 bases). V gave up 6 bases and J gave up 9 bases, with 12 bases separating them. The CDR3 spans 11 residues. The V gene's germline CDR1 is DFQATT and CDR2 SNEGSKA (reference sequence). CDR3 coding DNA: TGCAGTGCCCTACCCCGGGGTGAGCAGTTCTTC. Encoded protein: CSALPRGEQFF.

This chain uses TRBV27 with TRBJ2-7; 11 nucleotides agree with TRBD2. The CDR3 has 14 amino acids. Germline CDR1 and CDR2: MNHEY and SMNVEV (reference sequence). V trimming: 5 bases; J trimming: 4 bases; junction bases outside the gene matches: 4. The CDR3 DNA reads TGTGCCAGCAGTCTAGCGGGAGGAGTGTACGAGCAGTACTTC. This translates into CASSLAGGVYEQYF.

The CDR3 nucleotides read TGTGCCAGCAGCCGGGACTACCTCACAGATACGCAGTATTTT. It encodes CASSRDYLTDTQYF. The V call is TRBV27, the J call TRBJ2-3; TRBD2 aligns across 7 bases. Trimming took 6 bases from V and 2 from J; bases not matched to a gene: 5. CDR1 is MNHEY, CDR2 SMNVEV, per germline (reference sequence). This CDR3 is 14 amino acids long.

V is TRBV18 and J is TRBJ1-1; the D gene is possibly TRBD1 (5 bases). The CDR3 extends over 15 amino acids. CDR1 KGHSH and CDR2 LQKENI come from the germline V gene. Trimming took 6 bases from V and 5 from J, leaving 19 bases between them. CDR3 nucleotides: TGTGCCAGCTCTAACACCCAGGGTGCGGGGACTGAAGCTTTCTTT. Translating gives CASSNTQGAGTEAFF.

The rearrangement links TRBV19 to TRBJ2-1, with D tentatively TRBD1 (6 bases). Germline loops: CDR1 LNHDA, CDR2 SQIVND (reference sequence). The V and J ends lost 9 bases and 6 bases respectively, with 18 bases between them. CDR3 length equals 14 residues. The CDR3 protein is CARDNRDVGNEQFF. DNA of the CDR3: TGTGCCAGAGATAACAGGGATGTGGGCAATGAGCAGTTCTTC.

Written as DNA, the CDR3 is TGTGCCAGCAGCTTAGAGTTCACAGGAGAAGCTTTCTTT. It encodes CASSLEFTGEAFF. The rearrangement uses TRBV11-2 and TRBJ1-1; maybe TRBD1 (5 bases). The germline gives CDR1 SGHAT, CDR2 FQNNGV. The CDR3 is 13 amino acids. Trimming shortened V by 0 bases and J by 8 bases, and 10 bases separated the two germline ends.

The chain employs TRBV5-1 and TRBJ2-2, with D perhaps TRBD1 (5 bases). V lost 1 base and J lost 6, with 10 bases in between. The CDR3 sequence is 14 residues long. Germline V gene lookup returns CDR1 SGHRS and CDR2 YFSETQ. The CDR3 spells CASSLRGYPGELFF. In DNA form, the CDR3 reads TGCGCCAGCAGCTTGAGGGGTTATCCCGGGGAGCTGTTTTTT.

The chain joins TRBV6-2 or TRBV6-3 to TRBJ1-5; tentatively, D is TRBD1 (5 bases). The V end lost 5 bases, the J end lost 0 bases, and 14 bases lay between the germline ends. The V gene's germline CDR1 is MNHEY and CDR2 SVGEGT. This CDR3 comprises 16 residues. The CDR3 DNA reads TGTGCCAGCAGTCAAAGACAGCTTGTTAGCAATCAGCCCCAGCATTTT. Its translation: CASSQRQLVSNQPQHF.

The rearrangement joins TRBV3-1 (or the pseudogene TRBV3-2) to TRBJ2-7; D not certain. Germline lookup yields CDR1 LGHDT and CDR2 YNNKEL (reference sequence). Trimming left V 0 bases short and J 3 bases short, with 9 bases between. The CDR3 sequence is 14 residues long. The CDR3 here is CASSQENGFYEQYF. The CDR3 coding sequence is TGTGCCAGCAGCCAAGAGAACGGGTTCTACGAGCAGTACTTC.

The chain joins TRBV12-3 or TRBV12-4 to TRBJ2-3; D is uncertain. The germline V and J ends were trimmed by 5 bases and 2 bases, with 8 bases remaining between them. The CDR3 is made up of 13 amino acids. DNA for the CDR3: TGTGCCAGCAGTCCCCGTTACACAGATACGCAGTATTTT. Translation: CASSPRYTDTQYF.

This clone appeared a single time. The gene calls are TRBV3-1 (or the pseudogene TRBV3-2) and TRBJ1-6, with 7 bases lining up with TRBD1. The CDR3 has 17 amino acids. After removal of 2 bases from V and 5 bases from J, the junction contained 9 bases not matched to a gene. The germline CDR1 and CDR2 sequences are LGHDT and YNNKEL (reference sequence). In DNA, the CDR3 is TGTGCCAGCAGCCAACCCCAGGGGGTGGGGAATAATTCACCCCTCCACTTT. The encoded protein is CASSQPQGVGNNSPLHF.

The rearrangement joins TRBV19 to TRBJ2-1, with unresolved D. This CDR3 has 15 residues. V was trimmed by 3 bases and J by 0 bases, leaving 9 bases between them. The germline CDR1 and CDR2 sequences are LNHDA and SQIVND (reference sequence). CDR3 nucleotides: TGTGCCAGTAGTATTGGGCCAAGCTCCTACAATGAGCAGTTCTTC. It is translated as CASSIGPSSYNEQFF. Variable domain in full (rest from reference TRBV19 and TRBJ2-1): DGGITQSPKYLFRKEGQNVTLSCEQNLNHDAMYWYRQDPGQGLRLIYYSQIVNDFQKGDIAEGYSVSREKKESFPLTVTSAQKNPTAFYLCASSIGPSSYNEQFFGPGTRLTVL.

The genes are TRBV7-6 and TRBJ2-5, with 7 bases fitting TRBD1. Germline trimming cut 0 bases from V and 2 bases from J; bases unmatched to any gene: 0. The CDR3 length is 14 residues. Germline V gives CDR1 SGHVS, CDR2 FNYEAQ. CDR3 protein: CASSLAGQQETQYF. CDR3 in DNA: TGTGCCAGCAGCTTAGCGGGACAGCAAGAGACCCAGTACTTC.

The chain combines TRBV7-2 with TRBJ2-3; 9 bases match TRBD1. CDR1 and CDR2 from the germline V gene are SGHTA and FQGNSA. Trimming cost V 5 bases and J 6 bases; bases outside gene matches: 6. There are 14 residues in the CDR3. CDR3 amino acids: CASSAGQGVDTQYF. Here the CDR3 DNA reads TGTGCCAGCAGCGCGGGACAGGGTGTCGATACGCAGTATTTT. The full variable domain, in which reference TRBV7-2 and TRBJ2-3 provide the parts outside the CDR3, is GAGVSQSPSNKVTEKGKDVELRCDPISGHTALYWYRQSLGQGLEFLIYFQGNSAPDKSGLPSDRFSAERTGGSVSTLTIQRTQQEDSAVYLCASSAGQGVDTQYFGPGTRLTVL.

This rearrangement joins TRBV11-2 to TRBJ2-1; 7 nucleotides align to TRBD1. V trimming: 0 bases; J trimming: 10 bases; junction bases outside the gene matches: 15. The CDR3 runs 17 residues. Germline V gene sequence: CDR1 SGHAT, CDR2 FQNNGV. The CDR3 nucleotides are TGTGCCAGCAGCTTAGATATCGGACAGGTTGGCCGCTACGAGCAGTTCTTC. Translation gives CASSLDIGQVGRYEQFF.

This chain links TRBV7-2 with TRBJ2-1, with 10 bases matching TRBD2. The J segment lost 9 bases and the V segment lost 6 bases, leaving 11 bases of the junction unmatched. This CDR3 comprises 15 residues. Per germline, CDR1 SGHTA and CDR2 FQGNSA. Here the CDR3 DNA reads TGTGCCAGCAGTCATAGGTCTAGCGGGAGCATTGAGCAGTTCTTC. Residues: CASSHRSSGSIEQFF.

This sequence joins TRBV5-1 and TRBJ1-1; 8 bases fit TRBD1. V trimming: 5 bases; J trimming: 4 bases; junction bases outside the gene matches: 7. The CDR3 consists of 14 residues. In germline, CDR1 is SGHRS, CDR2 YFSETQ. The CDR3 DNA is TGCGCCAGCAGTTATCGACAGGGGCCCACTGAAGCTTTCTTT. It is translated as CASSYRQGPTEAFF.

On this clone: The identical CDR3 is also encoded by other nucleotide sequences in the sample. The rearrangement uses TRBV10-3 and TRBJ2-2; a weak D match, TRBD1 (6 bases). The CDR3 loop spans 14 amino acids. Germline loops: CDR1 ENHRY, CDR2 SYGVKD. V was cut by 5 bases and J by 1 base, with 8 bases left in between. The CDR3 coding sequence is TGTGCCATCAGTCCGGGACAGAACACCGGGGAGCTGTTTTTT. This codes for CAISPGQNTGELFF.

V and J are TRBV28 and TRBJ1-3; D is undetermined. Germline CDR1 MDHEN, CDR2 SYDVKM. Trimming stripped 3 bases from V and 0 bases from J, with 12 bases between. The CDR3 consists of 16 residues. CDR3 nucleotides: TGTGCCAGCAGTTTGAGGGAGGGTCCCTCTGGAAACACCATATATTTT. It yields the protein CASSLREGPSGNTIYF.

Written as DNA, the CDR3 is TGTGCCACCAGTGCCGCGGGACTAGCGGCCCCACGGGGGGAGACCCAGTACTTC. Residues: CATSAAGLAAPRGETQYF. V usage is TRBV24-1 and J usage is TRBJ2-5; 11 positions match TRBD2. The CDR3 totals 18 residues. CDR1 is KGHDR and CDR2 is SFDVKD in the germline V gene. The J segment lost 5 bases and the V segment lost 5 bases, leaving 15 bases of the junction unmatched.

The rearrangement joins TRBV7-2 to TRBJ1-3, with 7 nucleotides matching TRBD1. This CDR3 spans 14 amino acids. Germline V gives CDR1 SGHTA, CDR2 FQGNSA. With 6 bases clipped from V and 5 bases from J, the junction kept 7 bases outside the gene matches. The CDR3 nucleotides are TGTGCCAGCAGTCTTGACAGGGCTCGAAACACCATATATTTT. Its translation is CASSLDRARNTIYF.